The 30 T cell receptor beta chains listed next were all sequenced from one sample in a study of blood T cells in healthy people across ages. A J-beta primer mix and a sample-barcoded 5' primer were used in a second PCR of about 7 to 11 cycles. TCRdb called the 5' RACE reads again in MiXCR, with one record for every CDR3 protein. The profile covers some 850,000 distinct CDR3 sequences, with around a quarter appearing a single time and over 2.5% taken by the ten largest. These data were also filed under a second study, of T cells of mothers and their children.

What was sequenced was blood. Receptor source: a boy between 10 and 17 years old in good health.

V usage is TRBV2 and J usage is TRBJ2-6, with 14 bases identical to TRBD2. V lost 5 bases and J lost 4; bases outside the gene matches: 4. This CDR3 region has 17 residues. From germline, CDR1 is SNHLY and CDR2 FYNNEI. CDR3 DNA sequence: TGTGCCAGCAGTCTGGGACTAGCGGGGGTAGGGGCCAACGTCCTGACTTTC. It is translated as CASSLGLAGVGANVLTF.

This clonotype was seen a handful of times. This chain joins TRBV28 and TRBJ1-3; 9 nucleotides agree with TRBD1. The CDR3 covers 14 residues. J lost 8 bases, V lost 5 bases, and 7 bases had no gene match. Germline V CDR1 and CDR2: MDHEN, SYDVKM. The CDR3 here is CASSPGTGQDTIYF. CDR3 coding DNA: TGTGCCAGCAGTCCGGGGACAGGGCAGGACACCATATATTTT.

Note on this clonotype: Germline and junction disagree at one end, which may indicate a read error. V is TRBV10-3 and J is TRBJ2-1, with TRBD2 identical over 9 bases. Germline CDR1 is ENHRY and CDR2 is SYGVKD. This CDR3 spans 15 amino acids. The CDR3 sequence: CAISDISGGKNEQSF. In DNA, the CDR3 is TGTGCCATCAGTGATATCAGCGGGGGGAAGAATGAGCAGTCCTTC.

This clonotype appeared a few times. V is TRBV5-1 and J is TRBJ1-4, with TRBD1 identical over 8 bases. Germline V gene data show CDR1 as SGHRS and CDR2 as YFSETQ. J was trimmed by 12 bases and V by 0 bases; bases with no gene match: 7. The CDR3 totals 14 residues. CDR3 DNA: TGCGCCAGCAGCTTGGCCGGGACAGGCGGGGAACTGTTTTTT. Translation gives CASSLAGTGGELFF.

The V gene is TRBV7-6, the J gene TRBJ2-1; 9 nucleotides align to TRBD2. The V and J ends lost 3 bases and 9 bases, in that order; junction bases with no gene match: 12. From germline, CDR1 is SGHVS and CDR2 FNYEAQ. The length of the CDR3 is 16 residues. CDR3: CASSFIAAGGRGEQFF. CDR3 sequence (DNA): TGTGCCAGCAGCTTTATCGCGGCGGGGGGGCGTGGTGAGCAGTTCTTC.

This clonotype was observed a few times. The chain recombines TRBV3-1 with TRBJ2-7; 8 nucleotides match TRBD1. Germline-derived CDR1 and CDR2 are LGHDT and YNNKEL (reference sequence). The CDR3 length is 14 residues. The trim removed 0 bases at V and 4 bases at J, leaving 2 bases unmatched. Here the CDR3 DNA reads TGTGCCAGCAGCCAAGACAGGGGGCTGTACGAGCAGTACTTC. Protein product: CASSQDRGLYEQYF.

This chain connects TRBV28 to TRBJ2-5; D is perhaps TRBD1 (6 bases). With the DNA end fitting TRBJ2-7 better, the J assignment may be wrong. The CDR3 has 15 amino acids. CDR1 is MDHEN and CDR2 is SYDVKM in the germline V gene. CDR3 loop: CASTIGRGASYEQYF. CDR3 DNA sequence: TGTGCCAGCACCATCGGCAGGGGAGCCTCCTACGAGCAGTACTTC.

The V and J genes are TRBV5-1 and TRBJ2-1; perhaps TRBD1 as D (6 bases). The V end was cut by 1 base, the J end by 7 bases, with 18 bases between. Germline lookup yields CDR1 SGHRS and CDR2 YFSETQ. The CDR3 runs 16 residues. This CDR3 reads CASSLWGPRSGNEQFF. CDR3 DNA sequence: TGCGCCAGCAGCTTGTGGGGGCCCAGGTCGGGGAATGAGCAGTTCTTC.

J is TRBJ2-7 and V is TRBV6-5; no reliable D call. Germline V lookup: CDR1 MNHEY, CDR2 SVGAGI. The CDR3 runs to 13 residues. V shed 4 bases and J shed 7 bases, with 14 bases lying between them. The CDR3 DNA reads as TGTGCCAGCAGTTCCCCGGCGTTCCAGGAGCAGTACTTC. This translates into CASSSPAFQEQYF.

This clonotype was seen a few times. The chain recombines TRBV20-1 with TRBJ1-2; 10 positions agree with TRBD1. The V segment lost 5 bases and the J segment 7 bases; nucleotides outside the gene matches: 10. Germline CDR1 is DFQATT and CDR2 is SNEGSKA (reference sequence). The CDR3 has 14 amino acids. The CDR3 bases are TGCAGTGCTCGACCCGGGACAGGGGAAGGTGGCTACACCTTC. Translated: CSARPGTGEGGYTF.

CDR3 sequence (DNA): TGTGCCTCCCGAGGGCCCTCCACAGATACGCAGTATTTT. It is translated as CASRGPSTDTQYF. The gene calls are TRBV12-3 or TRBV12-4 and TRBJ2-3; possible D gene TRBD2, 5 bases. The CDR3 consists of 13 residues. V was cut by 11 bases and J by 2 bases, with 14 bases left in between.

This clonotype was found a few times. The genes are TRBV6-2 or TRBV6-3 and TRBJ1-5; D unclear. Trimming pared 5 bases from V and 0 bases from J, leaving 5 bases between. Germline loops: CDR1 MNHEY, CDR2 SVGEGT. The CDR3 sequence is 13 residues long. CDR3 residues: CASSRVSNQPQHF. CDR3 bases: TGTGCCAGCAGTAGGGTTAGCAATCAGCCCCAGCATTTT.

There are a few counts of this clonotype. This chain links TRBV9 with TRBJ2-3; D is possibly TRBD2 (6 bases). V shed 1 base and J shed 4 bases, with 13 bases lying between them. There are 15 residues in the CDR3. Germline V gives CDR1 SGDLS, CDR2 YYNGEE. CDR3 in amino acids: CASSVQDYRADTQYF. As DNA, the CDR3 is TGTGCCAGCAGCGTACAGGACTATCGGGCAGATACGCAGTATTTT.

The V gene is TRBV27, the J gene TRBJ1-6; D not resolved. This CDR3 has 17 residues. The V and J ends lost 6 bases and 8 bases respectively, with 23 bases between them. CDR1 is MNHEY, CDR2 SMNVEV, per germline (reference sequence). In nucleotides, the CDR3 is TGTGCCAGCAGCCTAAGAGGTTATATACAGTGGGATTCACCCCTCCACTTT. Residues: CASSLRGYIQWDSPLHF.

This chain joins TRBV7-3 and TRBJ2-4; 9 bases agree with TRBD1. The CDR3 loop spans 13 amino acids. The V gene's germline CDR1 is SGHTA and CDR2 FQGTGA. The trim removed 5 bases at V and 6 bases at J, leaving 2 bases unmatched. The CDR3 sequence: CASSLQGANIQYF. CDR3 coding DNA: TGTGCCAGCAGCCTACAGGGGGCAAACATTCAGTACTTC.

The V gene is TRBV4-1, the J gene TRBJ2-1, with 9 positions matching TRBD1. CDR3 size: 17 residues. V was clipped by 4 bases and J by 10 bases; unmatched bases: 17. Germline CDR1 is MGHRA and CDR2 is YSYEKL. The CDR3 reads CASSLPTLGQGIGEQFF. CDR3 DNA: TGCGCCAGCAGCCTCCCCACCCTGGGACAGGGAATTGGGGAGCAGTTCTTC.

This clonotype has more than one count but fewer than ten. CDR3 nucleotide sequence: TGTGCCACACAGTTTTCCAATGAGCAGTTCTTC. Its protein is CATQFSNEQFF. This sequence joins TRBV10-3 and TRBJ2-1; D is unresolved. Germline loops: CDR1 ENHRY, CDR2 SYGVKD. Trimming cost V 10 bases and J 6 bases, with 10 bases left between them. The CDR3 contains 11 residues.

The chain recombines TRBV10-3 with TRBJ2-1; 7 positions agree with TRBD2. The J call may be in error: the DNA end matches TRBJ2-5 better. The CDR3 sequence is 15 residues long. Germline V gene lookup returns CDR1 ENHRY and CDR2 SYGVKD. As DNA, the CDR3 is TGTGCCATCGGCCCAGGGCACAGCGGGAAGGAGACCCAGTACTTC. It translates to CAIGPGHSGKETQYF.

The table lists this clonotype with a few counts. The V call is TRBV9, the J call TRBJ1-2, with 7 bases that match TRBD1. V lost 4 bases, J lost 3 bases, and 9 bases stayed unmatched. Germline loops: CDR1 SGDLS, CDR2 YYNGEE. The CDR3 contains 15 residues. Here the CDR3 DNA reads TGTGCCAGCAGCTCAAGGACAGGTTTTGACTATGGCTACACCTTC. Its translation: CASSSRTGFDYGYTF.

Here the CDR3 reads CASSLAGGDWHEQYF. For the CDR3, the DNA is TGTGCCAGCAGCTTGGCAGGGGGAGACTGGCACGAGCAGTACTTC. The chain carries TRBV13 and TRBJ2-7; 7 nucleotides agree with TRBD1. The germline V gene has CDR1 PRHDT and CDR2 FYEKMQ (reference sequence). Trimming cost V 3 bases and J 5 bases; bases outside gene matches: 10. CDR3 length: 15 amino acids. The full variable domain, in which reference TRBV13 and TRBJ2-7 provide the parts outside the CDR3, is AAGVIQSPRHLIKEKRETATLKCYPIPRHDTVYWYQQGPGQDPQFLISFYEKMQSDKGSIPDRFSAQQFSDYHSELNMSSLELGDSALYFCASSLAGGDWHEQYFGPGTRLTVT.

V gene TRBV7-2 combines with J gene TRBJ2-5, with 11 bases aligning to TRBD2. The J segment lost 2 bases and the V segment lost 4 bases, leaving 3 bases of the junction unmatched. The CDR3 consists of 15 residues. Germline values: CDR1 SGHTA, CDR2 FQGNSA. CDR3 coding DNA: TGTGCCAGCAGCTGGAGACTAGCGGGGCAAGAGACCCAGTACTTC. Its protein product is CASSWRLAGQETQYF.

The CDR3 DNA sequence: TGTGCCAGCGCAAAACAGGGGGCCCTAGACAATGAGCAGTTCTTC. Translating it yields CASAKQGALDNEQFF. This chain links TRBV6-5 with TRBJ2-1; 9 bases line up with TRBD1. This CDR3 comprises 15 residues. Germline trimming cut 8 bases from V and 5 bases from J; bases unmatched to any gene: 10. Germline V lookup: CDR1 MNHEY, CDR2 SVGAGI.

The table lists this clonotype with a few counts. CDR3 loop: CASSSLRSGANVLTF. CDR3 DNA: TGTGCCAGCAGCTCGTTGCGCTCTGGGGCCAACGTCCTGACTTTC. V and J are TRBV11-2 and TRBJ2-6; D unresolved. V was shortened by 4 bases and J by 0 bases, with 7 bases between the two germline ends. The length of the CDR3 is 15 residues. Germline CDR1 and CDR2: SGHAT and FQNNGV.

The rearrangement uses TRBV7-2 and TRBJ1-4, with TRBD1 as a possible D gene (5 bases). Germline values: CDR1 SGHTA, CDR2 FQGNSA. The CDR3 covers 15 residues. The V end was cut by 1 base, the J end by 5 bases, with 11 bases between. The CDR3 nucleotides are TGTGCCAGCAGCTTAGAGGGGCCAGGAAATGAAAAACTGTTTTTT. This encodes CASSLEGPGNEKLFF.

V and J are TRBV9 and TRBJ1-2; D ambiguous. The CDR3 runs 11 residues. Germline V lookup: CDR1 SGDLS, CDR2 YYNGEE. V was shortened by 7 bases and J by 2 bases, with 6 bases between the two germline ends. CDR3 sequence reads: CASGENYGYTF. CDR3 in DNA: TGTGCCAGCGGCGAAAACTATGGCTACACCTTC.

The chain combines TRBV24-1 with TRBJ2-1; 7 positions match TRBD2. The J call may be wrong; the DNA end is better matched by TRBJ2-7. CDR1 KGHDR and CDR2 SFDVKD come from the germline V gene. CDR3 size: 17 residues. Here the CDR3 reads CATSDPTGRVTTYEQYF. For the CDR3, the DNA is TGTGCCACCAGTGACCCAACGGGGAGGGTAACGACCTACGAGCAGTACTTC.

Only a few counts were recorded for this clonotype. The chain uses TRBV3-1 and TRBJ1-1; D not certain. The CDR3 runs to 14 residues. From germline, CDR1 is LGHDT and CDR2 YNNKEL (reference sequence). Trimming cost V 2 bases and J 6 bases, with 13 bases left between them. The chain's CDR3 is CASSQRTTAAEAFF. The CDR3 DNA is TGTGCCAGCAGCCAAAGAACCACGGCCGCTGAAGCTTTCTTT.

This clonotype was picked up a small number of times. This rearrangement joins TRBV5-1 to TRBJ1-2; TRBD1 matches at 7 bases. The V and J ends lost 0 bases and 6 bases, in that order; junction bases with no gene match: 14. The CDR3 is 17 residues long. Per germline, CDR1 SGHRS and CDR2 YFSETQ. The CDR3: CASSLEIYTGVRDGYTF. CDR3 nucleotides: TGCGCCAGCAGCTTGGAAATATATACAGGGGTGAGGGATGGCTACACCTTC.

The rearrangement joins TRBV4-1 to TRBJ2-2, with D possibly TRBD1 on 6 matching bases. Germline V gives CDR1 MGHRA, CDR2 YSYEKL. V was shortened by 4 bases and J by 0 bases, with 18 bases between the two germline ends. There are 18 residues in the CDR3. The CDR3 sequence: CASSRQLPGTTNTGELFF. The CDR3 region has the DNA TGCGCCAGCAGCCGGCAGCTACCCGGGACAACGAACACCGGGGAGCTGTTTTTT.

The DNA for the CDR3 is TGCGCCAGCAGCTTACAGGGGGCGATGAGCAATGAGCAGTTCTTC. Protein: CASSLQGAMSNEQFF. The chain combines TRBV5-1 with TRBJ2-1; 9 bases are shared with TRBD1. V lost 2 bases to trimming and J lost 6 bases; unmatched junction nucleotides: 6. Germline CDR1 SGHRS, CDR2 YFSETQ. The CDR3 extends over 15 amino acids.